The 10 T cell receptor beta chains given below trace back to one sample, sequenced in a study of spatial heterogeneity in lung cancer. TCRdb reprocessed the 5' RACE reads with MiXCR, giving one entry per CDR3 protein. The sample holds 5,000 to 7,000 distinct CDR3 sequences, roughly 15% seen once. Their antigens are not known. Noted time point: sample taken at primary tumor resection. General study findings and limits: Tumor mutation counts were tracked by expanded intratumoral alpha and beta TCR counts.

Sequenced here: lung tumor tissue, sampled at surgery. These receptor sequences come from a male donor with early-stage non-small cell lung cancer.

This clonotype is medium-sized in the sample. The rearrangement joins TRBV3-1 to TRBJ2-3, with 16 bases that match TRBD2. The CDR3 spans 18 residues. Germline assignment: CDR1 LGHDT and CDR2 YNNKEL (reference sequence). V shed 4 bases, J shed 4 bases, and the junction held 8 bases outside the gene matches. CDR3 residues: CASSLRSGTSGRADTQYF. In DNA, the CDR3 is TGTGCCAGCAGCCTGCGCTCCGGGACTAGCGGGAGGGCAGATACGCAGTATTTT.

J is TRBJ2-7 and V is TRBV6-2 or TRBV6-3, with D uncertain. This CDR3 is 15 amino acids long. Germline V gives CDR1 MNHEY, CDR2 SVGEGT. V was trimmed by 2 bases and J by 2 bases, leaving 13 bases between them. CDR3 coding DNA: TGTGCCAGCAGTTACGACGAAAGTAATACCTACGAGCAGTACTTC. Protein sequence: CASSYDESNTYEQYF.

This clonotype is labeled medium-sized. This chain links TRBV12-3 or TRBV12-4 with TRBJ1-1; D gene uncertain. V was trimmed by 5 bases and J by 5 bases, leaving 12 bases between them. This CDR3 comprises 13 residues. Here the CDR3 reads CASSPSPGTEAFF. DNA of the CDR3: TGTGCCAGCAGTCCCTCCCCGGGGACTGAAGCTTTCTTT.

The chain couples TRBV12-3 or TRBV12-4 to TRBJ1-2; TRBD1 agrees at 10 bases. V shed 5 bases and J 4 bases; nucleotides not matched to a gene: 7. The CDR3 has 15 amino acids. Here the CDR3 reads CASSPDRGRSYGYTF. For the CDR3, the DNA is TGTGCCAGCAGTCCCGACAGGGGGCGATCCTATGGCTACACCTTC.

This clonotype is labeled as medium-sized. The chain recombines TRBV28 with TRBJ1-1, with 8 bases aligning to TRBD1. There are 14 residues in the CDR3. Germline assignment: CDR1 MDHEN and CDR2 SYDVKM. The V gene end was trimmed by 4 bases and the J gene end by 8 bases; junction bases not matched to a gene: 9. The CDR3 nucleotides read TGTGCCAGCAGTTCCCCGGGACAGGCCCTCGAAGCTTTCTTT. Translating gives CASSSPGQALEAFF.

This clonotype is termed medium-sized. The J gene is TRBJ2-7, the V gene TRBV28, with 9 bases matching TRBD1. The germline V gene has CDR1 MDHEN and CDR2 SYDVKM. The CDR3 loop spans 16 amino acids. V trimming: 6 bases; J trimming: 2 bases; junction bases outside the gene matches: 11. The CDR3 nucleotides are TGTGCCAGCAGCACGACCGGGACAGGGATAGCCTACGAGCAGTACTTC. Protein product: CASSTTGTGIAYEQYF.

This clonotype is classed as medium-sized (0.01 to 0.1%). The DNA for the CDR3 is TGCAGTGCTAGATCGGGCGGACCCCTCCACTTT. This encodes CSARSGGPLHF. The chain uses TRBV20-1 and TRBJ1-6, with D unresolved. The germline CDR1 and CDR2 sequences are DFQATT and SNEGSKA (reference sequence). V gave up 2 bases and J gave up 12 bases, with 8 bases separating them. There are 11 residues in the CDR3.

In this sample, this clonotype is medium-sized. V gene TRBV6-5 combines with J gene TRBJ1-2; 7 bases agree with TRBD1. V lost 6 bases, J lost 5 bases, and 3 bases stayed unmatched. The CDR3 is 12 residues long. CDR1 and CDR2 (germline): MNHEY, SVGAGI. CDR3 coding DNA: TGTGCCAGCAGGGTGACAGGGTATGGCTACACCTTC. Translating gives CASRVTGYGYTF.

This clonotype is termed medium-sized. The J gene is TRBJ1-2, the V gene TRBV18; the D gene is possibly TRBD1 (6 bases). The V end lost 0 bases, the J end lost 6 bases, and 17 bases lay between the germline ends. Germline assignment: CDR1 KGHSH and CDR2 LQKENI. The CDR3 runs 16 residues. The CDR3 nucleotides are TGTGCCAGCTCACCACCGGTCGCTACAGGGAGACATGGCTACACCTTC. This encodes CASSPPVATGRHGYTF.

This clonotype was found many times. CDR3 nucleotides: TGCAGCGTTGTCCGGGACAGGGACCCTGAAAAACTGTTTTTT. This translates into CSVVRDRDPEKLFF. The V gene is TRBV29-1, the J gene TRBJ1-4; TRBD1 agrees at 9 bases. From germline, CDR1 is SQVTM and CDR2 ANQGSEA. The CDR3 extends over 14 amino acids. V gave up 4 bases and J gave up 7 bases; unmatched junction bases: 7.